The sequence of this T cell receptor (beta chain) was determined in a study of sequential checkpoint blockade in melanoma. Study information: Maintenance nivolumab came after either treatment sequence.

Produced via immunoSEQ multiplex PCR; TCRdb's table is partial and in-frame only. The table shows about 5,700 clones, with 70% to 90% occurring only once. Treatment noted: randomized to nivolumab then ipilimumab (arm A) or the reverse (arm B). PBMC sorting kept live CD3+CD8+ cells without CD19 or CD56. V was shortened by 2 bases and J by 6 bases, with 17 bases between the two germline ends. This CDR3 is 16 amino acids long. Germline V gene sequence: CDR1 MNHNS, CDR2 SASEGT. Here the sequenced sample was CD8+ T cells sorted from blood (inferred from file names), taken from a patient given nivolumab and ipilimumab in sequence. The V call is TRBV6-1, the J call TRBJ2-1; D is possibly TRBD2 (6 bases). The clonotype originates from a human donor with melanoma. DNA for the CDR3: TGTGCCAGCAGTGAACTCCCCGGGAGTTCCGCCAATGAGCAGTTCTTC. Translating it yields CASSELPGSSANEQFF.